The T cell receptor beta chain described here comes from a study of OX40 agonist ivuxolimab in advanced cancers. Produced via immunoSEQ multiplex PCR; TCRdb's table is partial and in-frame only. The sample has about 93,000 clones, about 91% seen once; the top ten hold roughly 0.5%. Per the germline V gene, CDR1 is SGHNT and CDR2 is YENEEA. The CDR3 loop spans 16 amino acids. Note on this clone: At one end the junction does not follow the germline gene, possibly because of a read error.

The TCR sequence derives from an adult with an advanced solid tumor such as melanoma, head and neck, liver or kidney cancer. The V and J genes are TRBV11-3 and TRBJ2-5; 11 nucleotides align to TRBD2. Specimen: CD4+ or CD8+ T cells sorted from blood, collected in a trial of the OX40 agonist ivuxolimab. This CDR3 reads CASRLGLVAGGVTQYF. The DNA for the CDR3 is TGTGCCAGCAGGTTAGGCTTGGTAGCGGGAGGGGTGACCCAGTACTTC.